This T cell receptor beta chain was recorded in a study of cytomegalovirus exposure and HLA in healthy donors. The wider study: Caucasian-associated ancestry cluster membership applied to about four fifths of around 400 genotyped donors. Study-level results: TCR beta V- and J-gene trimming, according to a later analysis, was linked to a missense DCLRE1C variant. HLA alleles were associated with around 17,000 TCR beta sequences in a later analysis at 0.05 false discovery rate.

The length of the CDR3 is 16 residues. The trim removed 2 bases at V and 6 bases at J, leaving 7 bases unmatched. CDR1 is SGHRS, CDR2 YFSETQ, per germline. This clone has only one observation. The antigen is not known. PCR used 60 Vbeta primers and 13 Jbeta primers. Only in-frame clones appear in the TCRdb table, and some are missing; sequencing was by immunoSEQ multiplex PCR. Of around 89,000 clones detected, 81% appear once; the ten largest clones hold approximately 1.3%. What was sequenced was PBMCs. This chain links TRBV5-1 with TRBJ1-4; 10 bases fit TRBD1. The receptor's source is a girl aged 2-10 years in good health and CMV-seropositive. CDR3 nucleotide sequence: TGCGCCAGCAGCTTTCTTAAGGGACAGGGGTATGAAAAACTGTTTTTT. It codes for CASSFLKGQGYEKLFF. Looking up the rest from reference TRBV5-1 and TRBJ1-4 gives the full variable domain: KAGVTQTPRYLIKTRGQQVTLSCSPISGHRSVSWYQQTPGQGLQFLFEYFSETQRNKGNFPGRFSGRQFSNSRSEMNVSTLELGDSALYLCASSFLKGQGYEKLFFGSGTQLSVL.